These 30 T cell receptor beta chains share one sample of origin, sequenced in a study of response to subunit inactivated influenza vaccine. In TCRdb, the RT-PCR reads were re-called with MiXCR into one record per CDR3 protein. Among about 570,000 distinct CDR3 sequences listed, about 11% were seen once. These data also featured in a second study, about T cells expressing NK-cell markers. That work adds: As the method of synthesis, 5'RACE template switching with UMIs yielded TCR beta cDNA.

The material was PBMCs from blood, obtained on the day of vaccination. These receptors were collected from a man aged 50-60 years who received an inactivated influenza vaccine.

This sequence joins TRBV7-2 and TRBJ2-1; 9 nucleotides align to TRBD2. V lost 4 bases to trimming and J lost 2 bases; unmatched junction nucleotides: 3. CDR1 and CDR2 from the germline V gene are SGHTA and FQGNSA. The CDR3 sequence is 15 residues long. This CDR3 reads CASSYSGSPYNEQFF. CDR3 coding DNA: TGTGCCAGCAGCTATAGCGGGAGTCCCTACAATGAGCAGTTCTTC.

This clonotype has a count of ten or more. The CDR3 DNA reads TGCGCCAGCAGCTTACAGGGAACTAATGAAAAACTGTTTTTT. Translating gives CASSLQGTNEKLFF. V is TRBV5-1 and J is TRBJ1-4, with a weak D call TRBD1 (6 bases). The CDR3 length is 14 residues. Germline CDR1 is SGHRS and CDR2 is YFSETQ. The V end was cut by 2 bases, the J end by 1 base, with 6 bases between.

This clonotype was seen only a few times. The V gene is TRBV4-2, the J gene TRBJ1-1; possible D gene TRBD1, 5 bases. This CDR3 has 14 amino acids. The V gene lost 0 bases and the J gene lost 3 bases, with 8 bases spanning the gap. Per the germline V gene, CDR1 is LGHNA and CDR2 is YNFKEQ. CDR3 sequence reads: CASSQDSGYTEAFF. CDR3 nucleotide sequence: TGTGCCAGCAGCCAAGATTCAGGGTACACTGAAGCTTTCTTT.

This clonotype came up a few times. The V and J genes are TRBV7-2 and TRBJ1-6; no clear D gene. CDR3 length equals 15 residues. Looked up from germline, CDR1 is SGHTA and CDR2 is FQGNSA. Trimming pared 1 base from V and 7 bases from J, leaving 11 bases between. CDR3 residues: CASSLGRGRNSPLHF. The CDR3 coding sequence is TGTGCCAGCAGCTTAGGCCGGGGTCGGAATTCACCCCTCCACTTT.

The chain recombines TRBV3-1 with TRBJ1-2, with D hard to call. V was pared by 1 base and J by 2 bases, with 11 bases between. The CDR3 runs 15 residues. The germline CDR1 and CDR2 sequences are LGHDT and YNNKEL (reference sequence). The CDR3 DNA reads TGTGCCAGCAGCCAAGTTCAGGCAGGAAACTATGGCTACACCTTC. Its protein product is CASSQVQAGNYGYTF.

This clonotype has a handful of counts. V and J are TRBV5-1 and TRBJ2-5; D is undetermined. Germline V gene data show CDR1 as SGHRS and CDR2 as YFSETQ. CDR3 length: 14 residues. V was clipped by 5 bases and J by 5 bases, with 16 bases between them. The CDR3 DNA follows: TGCGCCAGCAGTCCCCAGCTGGTAGGGGAGACCCAGTACTTC. As protein: CASSPQLVGETQYF.

A few counts support this clonotype. V and J are TRBV4-3 and TRBJ2-3; the match to TRBD2 covers 8 bases. J lost 2 bases, V lost 3 bases, and 10 bases had no gene match. From germline, CDR1 is LGHNA and CDR2 YSLEER. This CDR3 has 17 amino acids. This CDR3 reads CASSHLSAAGATDTQYF. In DNA, the CDR3 is TGCGCCAGCAGCCATCTCTCCGCAGCGGGAGCCACAGATACGCAGTATTTT.

The chain recombines TRBV20-1 with TRBJ2-3, with TRBD2 matching over 15 bases. V trimming: 0 bases; J trimming: 7 bases; junction bases outside the gene matches: 5. CDR3 length: 16 residues. The germline gives CDR1 DFQATT, CDR2 SNEGSKA (reference sequence). The CDR3 loop is CSARDPGTSGRYTQYF. DNA for the CDR3: TGCAGTGCTAGAGACCCCGGGACTAGCGGGAGGTATACGCAGTATTTT.

Only a few counts were recorded for this clonotype. The chain is built from TRBV4-1 and TRBJ2-1, with 7 bases aligning to TRBD2. Germline loops: CDR1 MGHRA, CDR2 YSYEKL. The V gene end was trimmed by 4 bases and the J gene end by 7 bases; junction bases not matched to a gene: 7. The CDR3 runs to 14 residues. The CDR3 is CASSLLTSLNEQFF. CDR3 coding DNA: TGCGCCAGCAGCCTACTGACTAGCCTTAATGAGCAGTTCTTC.

This clonotype appeared a few times. This sequence joins TRBV9 and TRBJ2-1, with TRBD2 as a possible D gene (5 bases). Germline values: CDR1 SGDLS, CDR2 YYNGEE. This CDR3 is 15 amino acids long. Trimming shortened V by 0 bases and J by 7 bases, and 14 bases separated the two germline ends. CDR3 residues: CASSVGVHPGNEQFF. In DNA form, the CDR3 reads TGTGCCAGCAGCGTAGGGGTCCATCCGGGGAATGAGCAGTTCTTC.

A word on this clonotype: The junction and the germline gene differ at one end; a read error may be behind it. The V gene is TRBV27, the J gene TRBJ2-7, with 8 bases matching TRBD2. The germline CDR1 and CDR2 sequences are MNHEY and SMNVEV (reference sequence). The length of the CDR3 is 15 residues. CDR3 sequence reads: CASTLGSGSTYEQYF. For the CDR3, the DNA is TGTGCCAGCACTTTAGGAAGCGGGAGCACCTACGAGCAGTACTTC.

This clonotype was found a few times. The chain employs TRBV5-6 and TRBJ2-3, with TRBD1 as a possible D gene (6 bases). CDR1 is SGHDT, CDR2 YYEEEE, per germline. Deletions cut 4 bases from V and 5 bases from J, with 23 bases between. The CDR3 totals 17 residues. The CDR3 DNA sequence: TGTGCCAGCAGCCGAAGGATCGGCAGGGGATTCATAGATACGCAGTATTTT. It encodes CASSRRIGRGFIDTQYF. The full variable domain, rest sourced from reference TRBV5-6 and TRBJ2-3, is DAGVTQSPTHLIKTRGQQVTLRCSPKSGHDTVSWYQQALGQGPQFIFQYYEEEERQRGNFPDRFSGHQFPNYSSELNVNALLLGDSALYLCASSRRIGRGFIDTQYFGPGTRLTVL.

The V call is TRBV29-1, the J call TRBJ2-7; 13 positions match TRBD2. Germline CDR1 and CDR2: SQVTM and ANQGSEA. Losses at the gene ends were 7 bases for V and 6 bases for J; bases not matched to a gene: 9. The CDR3 consists of 14 residues. CDR3 in amino acids: CSAARTSGRSEQYF. CDR3 DNA: TGCAGCGCTGCTCGGACTAGCGGGAGAAGCGAGCAGTACTTC.

The chain links TRBV24-1 to TRBJ2-3; 8 bases line up with TRBD2. With V trimmed by 4 bases and J by 5 bases, 4 bases remained unmatched. The CDR3 totals 14 residues. Germline CDR1 is KGHDR and CDR2 is SFDVKD. CDR3 nucleotide sequence: TGTGCCACCAGTGAGCGGGGGGTCAGAGATACGCAGTATTTT. It translates to CATSERGVRDTQYF.

The J gene is TRBJ1-6, the V gene TRBV12-3 or TRBV12-4, with a possible D match to TRBD1 (5 bases). V lost 6 bases and J lost 5, with 11 bases in between. CDR3 length: 14 amino acids. CDR3 loop: CASRQEGHNSPLHF. The CDR3 DNA is TGTGCCAGCAGGCAAGAGGGGCATAATTCACCCCTCCACTTT.

This clonotype was counted ten times or more. The V call is TRBV2, the J call TRBJ2-2; D perhaps matches TRBD2 (5 bases). V was cut by 6 bases and J by 6 bases, with 11 bases left in between. This CDR3 is built from 13 residues. CDR1 and CDR2 (germline): SNHLY, FYNNEI. The CDR3: CASREGPAGELFF. The CDR3 DNA is TGTGCCAGCAGAGAGGGCCCGGCCGGGGAGCTGTTTTTT.

This clonotype was seen a few times. V usage is TRBV10-2 and J usage is TRBJ2-5; tentative D call: TRBD1 (10 bases). Trimming took 4 bases from V and 4 from J, leaving 28 bases between them. The CDR3 runs to 19 residues. The germline V gene has CDR1 WSHSY and CDR2 SAAADI. The CDR3 nucleotides read TGCGCCAGCAGTGGGGCTAGCGGGGACAGGGGACTCAGAGGAGAGACCCAGTACTTC. It yields the protein CASSGASGDRGLRGETQYF.

This clonotype has a handful of counts. The chain links TRBV29-1 to TRBJ2-7; no clear D gene. Germline CDR1 is SQVTM and CDR2 is ANQGSEA. Trimming cost V 5 bases and J 1 base, with 18 bases left between them. The CDR3 sequence is 15 residues long. This CDR3 is CSVTGPPQESYEQYF. The CDR3 DNA is TGCAGCGTTACCGGGCCCCCGCAGGAGTCCTACGAGCAGTACTTC.

This clonotype was observed a few times. This chain connects TRBV10-3 to TRBJ2-3; D may be TRBD2 (6 bases). The CDR3 is made up of 16 amino acids. Germline V gene sequence: CDR1 ENHRY, CDR2 SYGVKD. V was trimmed by 2 bases and J by 1 base, leaving 13 bases between them. The CDR3 coding sequence is TGTGCCATCAGTGAGAGGACTATCGACGGCACAGATACGCAGTATTTT. Amino acid sequence: CAISERTIDGTDTQYF.

This chain uses TRBV20-1 with TRBJ2-5; D uncertain. CDR1 is DFQATT, CDR2 SNEGSKA, per germline (reference sequence). With 3 bases removed from V and 6 bases from J, the gap between germline ends came to 14 bases. The CDR3 is 13 amino acids. The CDR3 loop is CSASHGADKTQYF. CDR3 nucleotide sequence: TGCAGTGCTAGTCACGGTGCCGATAAGACCCAGTACTTC.

This clonotype has more than one count but fewer than ten. Here the CDR3 omits its conserved ending phenylalanine or tryptophan, so a read error is the likely source. It is unclear where the CDR3 begins or ends on the DNA, so no DNA is shown, and the CDR3 is as TCRdb lists it. The gene calls are TRBV24-1 and TRBJ1-1; TRBD1 was called by the table and not checked on the DNA. Inclusive of both ends, the CDR3 amounts to 9 amino acids. The germline V gene has CDR1 KGHDR and CDR2 SFDVKD. CDR3 protein: CATSDLGAM.

This chain links TRBV20-1 with TRBJ2-1; D is undetermined. Germline assignment: CDR1 DFQATT and CDR2 SNEGSKA (reference sequence). CDR3 length: 15 residues. With 3 bases removed from V and 0 bases from J, the gap between germline ends came to 12 bases. CDR3 DNA: TGCAGTGCTAGGGAGCGAAGGAGCTCCTACAATGAGCAGTTCTTC. Translating it yields CSARERRSSYNEQFF.

A note on this clonotype: This may arise from a read error, as a much more abundant clone is one base away. The chain couples TRBV28 to TRBJ2-5, with TRBD1 identical over 9 bases. CDR1 is MDHEN, CDR2 SYDVKM, per germline. The CDR3 runs 14 residues. V lost 10 bases to trimming and J lost 3 bases; unmatched junction nucleotides: 9. The CDR3 sequence is CATEQGAREETQYF. CDR3 DNA: TGTGCCACCGAACAGGGGGCACGGGAAGAGACCCAGTACTTC.

The gene calls are TRBV5-1 and TRBJ1-4; a weak D match, TRBD1 (5 bases). The CDR3 is made up of 17 amino acids. Trimming pared 1 base from V and 8 bases from J, leaving 21 bases between. The germline V gene has CDR1 SGHRS and CDR2 YFSETQ. The CDR3 bases are TGCGCCAGCAGCTTGCGTCAGGGTGGCCCCCTTGGGGAAAAACTGTTTTTT. Protein sequence: CASSLRQGGPLGEKLFF.

This clonotype appeared many times. This sequence joins TRBV4-3 and TRBJ2-3, with 7 bases aligning to TRBD2. The CDR3 has 17 amino acids. The V and J ends lost 1 base and 0 bases, in that order; junction bases with no gene match: 7. The V gene's germline CDR1 is LGHNA and CDR2 YSLEER. CDR3: CASSQGASGFSTDTQYF. The DNA of the CDR3 is TGCGCCAGCAGCCAAGGGGCTAGCGGTTTTAGCACAGATACGCAGTATTTT.

This clonotype was seen more than once but under ten times. J is TRBJ1-1 and V is TRBV4-3; TRBD1 agrees at 7 bases. The junction had 7 bases not matched to a gene; V was cut back by 4 bases and J by 8 bases. This CDR3 is built from 13 residues. Germline CDR1 reads LGHNA; CDR2 reads YSLEER. Written as DNA, the CDR3 is TGCGCCAGCAGCCCTAGTCTGGACAGGGAAGCTTTCTTT. This gives the protein CASSPSLDREAFF.

This clonotype was detected many times. This rearrangement joins TRBV29-1 to TRBJ2-7; unclear D gene. The V end was cut by 6 bases, the J end by 4 bases, with 10 bases between. This CDR3 region has 11 residues. The germline V gene has CDR1 SQVTM and CDR2 ANQGSEA. CDR3 protein: CSVGDGYEQYF. The CDR3 DNA reads as TGCAGCGTCGGAGACGGATACGAGCAGTACTTC.

This rearrangement joins TRBV20-1 to TRBJ2-7; 10 bases map to TRBD2. This CDR3 contains 14 residues. J was trimmed by 3 bases and V by 3 bases; bases with no gene match: 5. Germline V gene data show CDR1 as DFQATT and CDR2 as SNEGSKA (reference sequence). The CDR3 DNA sequence: TGCAGTGCTAGGTGGCTAGCGGGAGTCTACGAGCAGTACTTC. Residues: CSARWLAGVYEQYF.

The sample holds one count of this clonotype. The chain couples TRBV5-6 to TRBJ2-5, with no clear D. Germline V lookup: CDR1 SGHDT, CDR2 YYEEEE. This CDR3 has 11 residues. V dropped 0 bases and J dropped 10 bases, with 7 bases sitting between them. CDR3 in amino acids: CASSLGGDQYF. In DNA, the CDR3 is TGTGCCAGCAGCTTGGGCGGTGACCAGTACTTC.

The chain combines TRBV6-2 or TRBV6-3 with TRBJ2-7; 11 bases line up with TRBD1. V shed 6 bases and J 3 bases; nucleotides not matched to a gene: 10. There are 16 residues in the CDR3. The germline V gene has CDR1 MNHEY and CDR2 SVGEGT. CDR3 sequence reads: CASRTPGTGGIYEQYF. The CDR3 nucleotides read TGTGCCAGCAGAACCCCCGGGACAGGGGGGATCTACGAGCAGTACTTC.